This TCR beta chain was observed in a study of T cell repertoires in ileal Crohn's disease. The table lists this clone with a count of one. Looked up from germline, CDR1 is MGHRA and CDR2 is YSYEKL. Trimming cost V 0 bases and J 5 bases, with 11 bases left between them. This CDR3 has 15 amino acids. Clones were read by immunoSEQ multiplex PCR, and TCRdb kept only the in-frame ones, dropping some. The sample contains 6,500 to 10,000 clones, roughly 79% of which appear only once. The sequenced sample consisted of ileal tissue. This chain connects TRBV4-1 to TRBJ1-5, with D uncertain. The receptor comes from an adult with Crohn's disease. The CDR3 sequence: CASSQDSGAHQPQHF. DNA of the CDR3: TGCGCCAGCAGCCAAGACTCGGGTGCACATCAGCCCCAGCATTTT.